Presented here are 3 T cell receptor beta chains from one specimen sequenced in a study of cytomegalovirus exposure and HLA in healthy donors. Primers for the PCR totalled 60 Vbeta and 13 Jbeta. Sequenced by immunoSEQ multiplex PCR; TCRdb stores in-frame clones only, minus some. The sample has 250,000 or so clones; 85% to 90% are singletons. Material for sequencing was PBMCs. The receptors shown here come from a human donor in good health.

V and J are TRBV9 and TRBJ1-1, with a weak D call TRBD1 (5 bases). The V and J ends lost 0 bases and 6 bases respectively, with 12 bases between them. CDR1 and CDR2 (germline): SGDLS, YYNGEE. This CDR3 is built from 14 residues. The CDR3 loop is CASSVVPGSPEAFF. As DNA, the CDR3 is TGTGCCAGCAGCGTAGTGCCAGGGTCACCTGAAGCTTTCTTT.

The rearrangement links TRBV27 to TRBJ1-1, with 7 nucleotides matching TRBD1. J gave up 7 bases and V 3 bases, and 11 bases lay outside the gene matches. This CDR3 is built from 15 residues. The V gene's germline CDR1 is MNHEY and CDR2 SMNVEV (reference sequence). CDR3 sequence (DNA): TGTGCCAGCAGTTTCCAACCGGGACAGAGCCTTGAAGCTTTCTTT. Protein sequence: CASSFQPGQSLEAFF.

The rearrangement links TRBV18 to TRBJ1-1, with 8 bases lining up with TRBD1. V gave up 7 bases and J gave up 1 base; unmatched junction bases: 2. The germline V gene has CDR1 KGHSH and CDR2 LQKENI. There are 13 residues in the CDR3. CDR3 coding DNA: TGTGCCAGCTTCGGGACAGGGAACACTGAAGCTTTCTTT. This translates into CASFGTGNTEAFF.